This is a list of T cell receptor beta chains from one sample in a study of immune cell composition in non-small cell lung cancer. Method: immunoSEQ multiplex PCR; TCRdb's copy keeps in-frame clones and lacks some. The data hold more than 8,500 clones, with 67% observed a single time. The sequencing sample was made of non-adjacent lung tissue. Receptors originate from a human donor with non-small cell lung cancer. CDR3s include the opening cysteine and the closing phenylalanine or tryptophan. Each record gives: V gene, D gene, clone size, J gene, CDR3 length, CDR3 protein, CDR3 DNA. A D gene is named only where the DNA matches it firmly. A clone size is listed for some rows: how often the clone was seen (once, few, many), or a class if it is expanded.

TRBV21-1	.	.	TRBJ1-1	17	CASSARDRYLFNTEAFF	TGTGCCAGCAGCGCACGGGACAGGTATTTATTTAACACTGAAGCTTTCTTT
TRBV7-2	.	.	TRBJ2-1	13	CASSLFKIGEQFF	TGTGCCAGCAGCTTATTCAAAATCGGGGAGCAGTTCTTC
TRBV15	TRBD2	.	TRBJ2-7	16	CATSRGLAGERGEQYF	TGTGCCACCAGCAGAGGACTAGCGGGGGAGAGAGGAGAGCAGTACTTC
TRBV6-5	TRBD1	few	TRBJ1-6	16	CASSSRQGGWGSPLHF	TGTGCCAGCAGTTCTCGACAGGGCGGGTGGGGATCACCCCTCCACTTT
TRBV5-1	TRBD1	medium-sized	TRBJ1-1	13	CASSWGTAAEAFF	TGCGCCAGCAGCTGGGGGACAGCGGCTGAAGCTTTCTTT
TRBV15	TRBD1	once	TRBJ1-1	16	CATSRELTGVGTEAFF	TGTGCCACCAGCAGAGAGCTCACAGGGGTTGGCACTGAAGCTTTCTTT
TRBV7-2	TRBD1	.	TRBJ1-2	15	CASSPWTGDNYGYTF	TGTGCCAGCAGCCCCTGGACAGGGGATAACTATGGCTACACCTTC
TRBV5-8	.	.	TRBJ2-3	15	CASTLLQGGIDTQYF	TGTGCCAGCACCTTATTACAGGGTGGTATAGATACGCAGTATTTT
TRBV11-2	.	.	TRBJ1-2	14	CASSSEYFPYGYTF	TGTGCCAGCAGCTCCGAGTATTTTCCCTATGGCTACACCTTC
TRBV28	TRBD2	.	TRBJ2-7	16	CASSYRLAGGTYEQYF	TGTGCCAGCAGTTATAGACTAGCGGGGGGGACCTACGAGCAGTACTTC
TRBV19	.	.	TRBJ1-6	13	CASSRTETTPLHF	TGTGCCAGTAGTAGGACAGAGACGACACCCCTCCACTTT
TRBV12-2	.	.	TRBJ1-2	17	CASRPGTGGTVGYGYTF	TGTGCAAGTCGCCCCGGGACAGGGGGCACGGTAGGGTATGGCTACACCTTC
TRBV11-2	.	.	TRBJ2-3	13	CASSFLQVDTQYF	TGTGCCAGCAGCTTCCTACAGGTGGACACGCAGTATTTT
TRBV10-3	.	few	TRBJ1-2	13	CAISDLEAPEYTF	TGTGCCATCAGTGACTTAGAGGCGCCGGAGTACACCTTC
TRBV7-6	TRBD1	.	TRBJ2-1	13	CASTQGFYNEQFF	TGTGCCAGCACACAGGGGTTCTACAATGAGCAGTTCTTC
TRBV7-2	TRBD1	few	TRBJ1-2	13	CASSMGQGFGYTF	TGTGCCAGCAGTATGGGACAGGGTTTTGGCTACACCTTC
TRBV13	.	.	TRBJ2-3	16	CASSDRDRDSTDTQYF	TGTGCCAGCAGCGACAGAGACAGAGATAGCACAGATACGCAGTATTTT
TRBV5-5	TRBD2	.	TRBJ2-7	14	CASSLGTRNHEQYF	TGTGCCAGCAGCTTGGGGACTAGGAACCACGAGCAGTACTTC
TRBV18	.	.	TRBJ1-1	12	CASSPQRTEAFF	TGTGCCAGCTCGCCACAGAGGACTGAAGCTTTCTTT
TRBV10-2	TRBD1	.	TRBJ1-2	15	CASSDRAGGSDGYTF	TGCGCCAGCAGTGACCGGGCAGGGGGATCGGATGGCTACACCTTC
TRBV5-6	.	.	TRBJ1-4	15	CASSLGWQGSEKLFF	TGTGCCAGCAGCTTGGGTTGGCAGGGGTCTGAAAAACTGTTTTTT
TRBV13	TRBD1	.	TRBJ1-1	16	CASSSQGALMNTEAFF	TGTGCCAGCAGCTCGCAGGGGGCCCTCATGAACACTGAAGCTTTCTTT
TRBV7-2	TRBD2	.	TRBJ2-3	16	CASSLYLAGSTDTQYF	TGTGCCAGCAGCTTGTACCTAGCGGGAAGCACAGATACGCAGTATTTT
TRBV5-1	.	large	TRBJ1-4	13	CASSLRLDEKLFF	TGCGCCAGCAGCTTGCGACTGGATGAAAAACTGTTTTTT
TRBV7-9	.	few	TRBJ2-7	12	CASSLEGNEQYF	TGTGCCAGCAGCTTAGAGGGGAACGAGCAGTACTTC
TRBV14	TRBD1	few	TRBJ1-1	13	CASSWDRSTEAFF	TGTGCCAGCAGCTGGGACAGGAGCACTGAAGCTTTCTTT
TRBV10-2	TRBD1	few	TRBJ2-1	16	CASSLPPGQGRNEQFF	TGCGCCAGCAGTCTCCCCCCGGGACAGGGGAGAAATGAGCAGTTCTTC
TRBV18	.	once	TRBJ1-1	12	CASSQQGNEAFF	TGTGCCAGCTCACAACAGGGAAATGAAGCTTTCTTT
TRBV27	TRBD1	once	TRBJ2-5	16	CASTPGTASLGETQYF	TGTGCCAGCACCCCCGGGACAGCTTCCCTAGGAGAGACCCAGTACTTC
TRBV5-1	TRBD1	.	TRBJ2-2	13	CASSGQGTGELFF	TGCGCCAGCAGCGGACAGGGGACCGGGGAGCTGTTTTTT
TRBV7-2	TRBD2	medium-sized	TRBJ2-3	15	CASSLAGGSTDTQYF	TGTGCCAGCAGCTTAGCGGGGGGGAGCACAGATACGCAGTATTTT
TRBV7-2	.	.	TRBJ2-1	15	CASSLGGGTGREQFF	TGTGCCAGCAGCTTAGGAGGAGGGACTGGACGTGAGCAGTTCTTC
TRBV7-2	TRBD1	once	TRBJ1-2	16	CASSPSGDRANYGYTF	TGTGCCAGCAGCCCCAGTGGGGACAGGGCTAACTATGGCTACACCTTC
TRBV7-6	TRBD1	.	TRBJ1-1	15	CASSLGAGGNTEAFF	TGTGCCAGCAGCTTAGGGGCAGGGGGCAACACTGAAGCTTTCTTT
TRBV7-8	.	.	TRBJ1-3	15	CASSLSGFSGNTIYF	TGTGCCAGCAGCTTAAGTGGCTTCTCTGGAAACACCATATATTTT
TRBV19	.	.	TRBJ2-1	14	CASSPEPTINEQFF	TGTGCCAGTAGCCCCGAGCCCACCATCAATGAGCAGTTCTTC
TRBV27	.	few	TRBJ2-2	12	CASSNLAGELFF	TGTGCCAGCAGCAATCTAGCCGGGGAGCTGTTTTTT
TRBV11-2	TRBD2	.	TRBJ2-1	17	CASSLVTSGGGNNEQFF	TGTGCCAGCAGCTTAGTGACTAGCGGGGGGGGTAACAATGAGCAGTTCTTC
TRBV7-8	TRBD2	.	TRBJ2-6	20	CASSLYRFSGISSGANVLTF	TGTGCCAGCAGCTTATATCGCTTTAGCGGGATAAGCTCTGGGGCCAACGTCCTGACTTTC